Listed below are T cell receptor beta chains from one sample, sequenced in a study of T cell changes during pregnancy in multiple sclerosis. Sequenced by immunoSEQ multiplex PCR; TCRdb stores in-frame clones only, minus some. The repertoire holds roughly 56,000 clones, with 88% as singletons. The starting material was peripheral blood, obtained in the first trimester of pregnancy. All receptors derive from a female donor with multiple sclerosis, enrolled in a pregnancy study. The CDR3 runs from the conserved cysteine through the conserved F or W.

v_call	j_call	cdr3_length	cdr3_aa
TRBV21-1	TRBJ2-7	17	CASSKALIEGQTYEQYF
TRBV6-5	TRBJ2-3	15	CASSPSGISTDTQYF
TRBV9	TRBJ2-1	19	CASSVGLAGGTSSYNEQFF
TRBV10-2	TRBJ1-5	14	CASSTVAFNQAQHF
TRBV6-1	TRBJ1-2	15	CASSSHGVLRYGYTF
TRBV6-1	TRBJ1-5	15	CASSGQTAVGGPQHF
TRBV5-1	TRBJ1-1	14	CASSLTGSGTEAFF
TRBV5-4	TRBJ1-1	14	CASSLSTGTTEAFF
TRBV10-3	TRBJ1-1	13	CAIRGLMNTEAFF
TRBV5-1	TRBJ2-2	16	CASSLGGQGNTGELFF
TRBV5-1	TRBJ2-2	15	CASSLAGQGPGELFF
TRBV18	TRBJ2-7	12	CASSPSRDREYF
TRBV19	TRBJ2-7	20	CASSIDRTSGATPFSYEQYF
TRBV4-2	TRBJ2-1	16	CASSQEGAGPLNEQFF
TRBV6-1	TRBJ2-3	15	CASSARGIGTDTQYF
TRBV6-1	TRBJ1-2	13	CASSEAGREGYTF
TRBV9	TRBJ1-1	12	CASSPGQTEAFF
TRBV9	TRBJ1-1	14	CASSVLGANTEAFF
TRBV7-2	TRBJ2-5	11	CASSLDPTQYF
TRBV10-3	TRBJ1-5	14	CAISGQVVNQPQHF
TRBV29-1	TRBJ1-2	13	CSVEGTRNYGYTF
TRBV7-2	TRBJ2-1	15	CASSAGGGTYNEQFF
TRBV7-2	TRBJ2-7	14	CASSQRDSSRRQYF
TRBV4-3	TRBJ1-4	17	CASSQDLEGAGNEKLFF
TRBV18	TRBJ2-7	15	CASSPNQQIANEQYF